This T cell receptor (beta chain) stems from a study of tumor-infiltrating lymphocytes in primary liver carcinoma. At the level of the study: These were node-negative, non-metastatic T1-T3 tumors of 4.2 to 10 cm. Samples yielded about 3.5 to 7.5 million productive TCRbeta reads, similar across tissue types. Regarding the study as a whole: Less overlap was seen in tumor-adjacent and tumor-blood pairs than in tumor region pairs. The study found a significantly higher top-250-clone fraction in tumors than in blood (p = 0.039).

Many counts were recorded for this clonotype. Antigen specificity is unknown. Total RNA (roughly 0.45 ug) served as template for TCR beta cDNA synthesis primed by a constant-region primer. Researchers made the TCR beta libraries by running three nested multiplex PCR rounds with slightly modified ARM-PCR. MiXCR, applied by TCRdb to the multiplex PCR reads, yields one record per CDR3 protein. This table holds 310,000 or so distinct CDR3 sequences, around three fifths found once. Germline DNA was extracted too, while blood RNA derived from unsorted whole blood. Material: peripheral blood. This TCR was recovered from a man aged 40-49 years with primary liver carcinoma and hepatitis B virus infection.

The CDR3 region is CSVYRDETQYF. DNA for the CDR3: TGCAGCGTTTACAGGGATGAGACCCAGTACTTC. The chain employs TRBV29-1 and TRBJ2-5; D is possibly TRBD1 (6 bases). This CDR3 has 11 residues. V was trimmed by 5 bases and J by 5 bases, leaving 9 bases between them. Germline CDR1 SQVTM, CDR2 ANQGSEA.